This passage covers 5 T cell receptor beta chains from one sample sequenced in a study of tumor-infiltrating lymphocytes in primary liver carcinoma. Starting material for RNA and DNA co-extraction consisted of about 17-31 mg of unsorted bulk tissue. Priming with a constant-region primer yielded TCR beta cDNA from 450 to 550 ng total RNA. Sequencing libraries for TCR beta derived from three nested multiplex PCR rounds that used slightly modified ARM-PCR. Two initial PCR rounds of 10 to 11 cycles each paired TRBV1-TRBV30 forward primers with a C-beta reverse primer. TCRdb recomputed calls from the multiplex PCR reads with MiXCR, one row per CDR3 protein. The data show around 25,000 distinct CDR3 sequences, with approximately 77% seen just once and about 31% held by the top ten. The sequencing input was liver tumor tissue from sampling region 5. The sample's subset: tumor region T5, tumor centre. Source of these receptors: a woman younger than 45 with primary liver carcinoma and hepatitis B virus infection.

On this clonotype itself: A junction boundary mismatches the germline segment, possibly from a read error. This chain uses TRBV5-1 with TRBJ2-1, with D tentatively TRBD1 or TRBD2 (5 bases each). There are 15 residues in the CDR3. CDR1 SGHRS and CDR2 YFSETQ come from the germline V gene. For the CDR3, the DNA is TGCGTCAGCAGCGGCACAGGTTCCACCTACAATGAGCGGTTCTTC. It yields the protein CVSSGTGSTYNERFF. The full variable domain, its missing parts supplied by reference TRBV5-1 and TRBJ2-1, is KAGVTQTPRYLIKTRGQQVTLSCSPISGHRSVSWYQQTPGQGLQFLFEYFSETQRNKGNFPGRFSGRQFSNSRSEMNVSTLELGDSALYLCVSSGTGSTYNERFFGPGTRLTVL.

About this clonotype: One junction end does not reproduce the germline sequence, and a read error may be involved. The chain joins TRBV11-3 to TRBJ2-7, with no clear D. The CDR3 spans 15 residues. Germline V gene data show CDR1 as SGHNT and CDR2 as YENEEA. CDR3 protein: CASSLRPSKAYKQYF. The CDR3 bases are TGTGCCAGCAGCTTACGTCCAAGTAAGGCCTACAAGCAGTACTTC. The variable domain in full, completed from reference TRBV11-3 and TRBJ2-7, reads EAGVVQSPRYKIIEKKQPVAFWCNPISGHNTLYWYLQNLGQGPELLIRYENEEAVDDSQLPKDRFSAERLKGVDSTLKIQPAELGDSAVYLCASSLRPSKAYKQYFGPGTRLTVT.

As regards this clonotype: A junction end diverges from the germline sequence, so it may reflect a read error. The chain joins TRBV11-2 to TRBJ2-7; D unresolved. The CDR3 runs to 13 residues. Germline V gene data show CDR1 as SGHAT and CDR2 as FQNNGV. The CDR3 protein is CASSPPGRYGQYF. The DNA for the CDR3 is TGTGCCAGTAGCCCTCCGGGTAGGTACGGGCAGTACTTC.

With regard to this clonotype: One end of the junction varies from germline; a read error may be responsible. This sequence joins TRBV28 and TRBJ2-7; D perhaps matches TRBD2 (5 bases). The length of the CDR3 is 14 residues. Germline V CDR1 and CDR2: MDHEN, SYDVKM. CDR3 loop: CASRGRGGNDDQYF. DNA of the CDR3: TGTGCCAGCAGAGGCCGGGGTGGTAACGACGATCAGTACTTC. Full variable domain (rest looked up from reference TRBV28 and TRBJ2-7): DVKVTQSSRYLVKRTGEKVFLECVQDMDHENMFWYRQDPGLGLRLIYFSYDVKMKEKGDIPEGYSVSREKKERFSLILESASTNQTSMYLCASRGRGGNDDQYFGPGTRLTVT.

The chain recombines TRBV29-1 with TRBJ2-1, with D perhaps given as TRBD1 or TRBD2 (5 bases each). Germline V gene data show CDR1 as SQVTM and CDR2 as ANQGSEA. The length of the CDR3 is 13 residues. Between the trimmed V and J ends, which lost 7 bases and 10 bases, there was a span of 20 bases. As DNA, the CDR3 is TGCAGCGACCGTAGGGTGGGGGAGAGCGAGCAGTTCTTC. Its translation: CSDRRVGESEQFF.